These 17 T cell receptor beta chains share one sample of origin, sequenced in a study of shared clonotypes between healthy human individuals. CD45RO-negative, CCR7-positively selected cells formed the naive CD8 fraction, excluding terminally differentiated effector memory CD45RA+ cells. The repertoire was sequenced with immunoSEQ multiplex PCR; TCRdb's copy has only in-frame clones and lacks some. The sample contains almost 700,000 clones, 92% of which appear only once. Specimen: naive CD8+ T cells sorted from blood. These receptors were obtained from a man aged 25-40 years in good health.

The chain couples TRBV28 to TRBJ2-7; D is perhaps TRBD1 or TRBD2 (5 bases each). Trimming stripped 3 bases from V and 2 bases from J, with 17 bases between. Germline V gene sequence: CDR1 MDHEN, CDR2 SYDVKM. CDR3 size: 16 residues. The CDR3 region is CASSFPFTGATYEQYF. The CDR3 DNA reads as TGTGCCAGCAGTTTCCCCTTTACCGGGGCCACCTACGAGCAGTACTTC.

V is TRBV6-1 and J is TRBJ2-1; maybe TRBD1 (5 bases). This CDR3 is built from 15 residues. V was trimmed by 1 base and J by 1 base, leaving 8 bases between them. CDR1 MNHNS and CDR2 SASEGT come from the germline V gene. In nucleotides, the CDR3 is TGTGCCAGCAGTGAAGGGGCAGGGTCCTACAATGAGCAGTTCTTC. Its translation: CASSEGAGSYNEQFF.

The gene calls are TRBV11-2 and TRBJ2-2, with D unclear. The CDR3 contains 17 residues. The V and J ends lost 1 base and 0 bases respectively, with 12 bases between them. Germline V lookup: CDR1 SGHAT, CDR2 FQNNGV. The CDR3 DNA reads TGTGCCAGCAGCTTAGCCTTTTGGAGTTCGAACACCGGGGAGCTGTTTTTT. This translates into CASSLAFWSSNTGELFF.

This clone came up a few times. The chain recombines TRBV14 with TRBJ1-2; 8 positions match TRBD1. V trimming: 4 bases; J trimming: 4 bases; junction bases outside the gene matches: 5. The CDR3 extends over 14 amino acids. Germline assignment: CDR1 SGHDN and CDR2 FVKESK. The CDR3 nucleotides are TGTGCCAGCAGCCCGTGGACAGGGTCCTATGGCTACACCTTC. Amino acids: CASSPWTGSYGYTF.

This clone has more than one count but fewer than ten. The sample carries other DNA sequences with the same CDR3. The chain uses TRBV5-1 and TRBJ2-5; D not resolved. Trimming removed 2 bases from V and 4 bases from J, with 3 bases in between. The CDR3 extends over 11 amino acids. Germline V gene data show CDR1 as SGHRS and CDR2 as YFSETQ. DNA of the CDR3: TGCGCCAGCAGCTTTGGAGAGACCCAGTACTTC. The encoded protein is CASSFGETQYF. Full variable domain (outside the CDR3, taken from reference TRBV5-1 and TRBJ2-5): KAGVTQTPRYLIKTRGQQVTLSCSPISGHRSVSWYQQTPGQGLQFLFEYFSETQRNKGNFPGRFSGRQFSNSRSEMNVSTLELGDSALYLCASSFGETQYFGPGTRLLVL.

V and J are TRBV11-2 and TRBJ2-1, with unresolved D. V dropped 5 bases and J dropped 3 bases, with 20 bases sitting between them. Germline CDR1 and CDR2: SGHAT and FQNNGV. The CDR3 runs to 17 residues. The DNA of the CDR3 is TGTGCCAGCAGCCGTCATCCTACTGGTGCAAACTACAATGAGCAGTTCTTC. Its translation: CASSRHPTGANYNEQFF.

This chain links TRBV5-4 with TRBJ2-5; D remains unclear. With 0 bases removed from V and 0 bases from J, the gap between germline ends came to 6 bases. The CDR3 length is 14 residues. Per the germline V gene, CDR1 is SGHNT and CDR2 is YYREEE (reference sequence). The CDR3 sequence: CASSLDTNQETQYF. The CDR3, as DNA: TGTGCCAGCAGCTTGGACACTAACCAAGAGACCCAGTACTTC.

The chain's CDR3 is CASSPELGGTGYNEQFF. As DNA, the CDR3 is TGTGCCAGCAGCCCAGAATTGGGCGGGACTGGATACAATGAGCAGTTCTTC. The chain joins TRBV9 to TRBJ2-1; D is perhaps TRBD2 (6 bases). V was shortened by 4 bases and J by 4 bases, with 21 bases between the two germline ends. This CDR3 has 17 residues. The germline CDR1 and CDR2 sequences are SGDLS and YYNGEE.

The chain links TRBV5-1 to TRBJ2-1; tentative D call: TRBD1 (5 bases). Germline assignment: CDR1 SGHRS and CDR2 YFSETQ. The length of the CDR3 is 13 residues. V lost 5 bases to trimming and J lost 2 bases, with 8 bases between them. The CDR3 reads CASRAGTYNEQFF. The CDR3 DNA follows: TGCGCCAGCAGGGCAGGGACCTACAATGAGCAGTTCTTC. The full variable domain, completed using reference TRBV5-1 and TRBJ2-1, is KAGVTQTPRYLIKTRGQQVTLSCSPISGHRSVSWYQQTPGQGLQFLFEYFSETQRNKGNFPGRFSGRQFSNSRSEMNVSTLELGDSALYLCASRAGTYNEQFFGPGTRLTVL.

The V gene is TRBV4-2, the J gene TRBJ2-1; 7 positions match TRBD2. This CDR3 has 16 amino acids. Germline-derived CDR1 and CDR2 are LGHNA and YNFKEQ. V lost 0 bases, J lost 4 bases, and 6 bases stayed unmatched. CDR3 region: CASSQDGAGDYNEQFF. The CDR3 DNA reads TGTGCCAGCAGCCAAGACGGGGCGGGAGATTACAATGAGCAGTTCTTC.

The chain couples TRBV19 to TRBJ2-7; a possible D gene is TRBD1 (6 bases). Between the trimmed V and J ends, which lost 9 bases and 4 bases, there was a span of 22 bases. The CDR3 runs 15 residues. Germline-derived CDR1 and CDR2 are LNHDA and SQIVND (reference sequence). The CDR3 reads CASAPWAQGIYEQYF. The DNA of the CDR3 is TGTGCCAGCGCGCCATGGGCCCAGGGGATATACGAGCAGTACTTC.

The chain joins TRBV28 to TRBJ1-1; maybe TRBD1 (5 bases). CDR1 is MDHEN and CDR2 is SYDVKM in the germline V gene. V was cut by 8 bases and J by 0 bases, with 13 bases left in between. The CDR3 runs 14 residues. The CDR3 region is CASCRVRMNTEAFF. The CDR3 region has the DNA TGTGCCAGCTGCAGGGTTCGGATGAACACTGAAGCTTTCTTT.

This sequence joins TRBV28 and TRBJ1-2, with D perhaps matching TRBD1 (6 bases). Germline lookup yields CDR1 MDHEN and CDR2 SYDVKM. The CDR3 loop spans 12 amino acids. Trimming shortened V by 7 bases and J by 7 bases, and 13 bases separated the two germline ends. The CDR3, as DNA: TGTGCCAGCACCCCCGTGGGGGCTGGCTACACCTTC. Amino acid sequence: CASTPVGAGYTF.

The chain combines TRBV28 with TRBJ1-1; D perhaps matches TRBD1 (6 bases). The CDR3 runs to 12 residues. The ends were cut back, 4 bases at V and 10 bases at J, with 13 bases in the middle. Germline CDR1 and CDR2: MDHEN and SYDVKM. In nucleotides, the CDR3 is TGTGCCAGCAGTTCACCCACAGGGAGAGCTTTCTTT. As protein: CASSSPTGRAFF.

The chain recombines TRBV11-1 with TRBJ2-1, with TRBD1 matching over 8 bases. This CDR3 region has 17 residues. The trim removed 5 bases at V and 2 bases at J, leaving 11 bases unmatched. Per the germline V gene, CDR1 is SGHAT and CDR2 is FQDESV (reference sequence). CDR3 in DNA: TGTGCCAGCAGCCCTTACCCAACAGGGGGGACCTACAATGAGCAGTTCTTC. As protein: CASSPYPTGGTYNEQFF.

The chain couples TRBV25-1 to TRBJ2-3; 7 positions match TRBD2. Germline V gene sequence: CDR1 MGHDK, CDR2 SYGVNS. The junction had 5 bases not matched to a gene; V was cut back by 3 bases and J by 2 bases. This CDR3 contains 15 residues. CDR3 nucleotide sequence: TGTGCCAGCAGTGATTGGGAGGGTATCACAGATACGCAGTATTTT. As protein: CASSDWEGITDTQYF.

V gene TRBV27 combines with J gene TRBJ2-1, with D unresolved. CDR1 and CDR2 from the germline V gene are MNHEY and SMNVEV (reference sequence). The CDR3 totals 11 residues. Trimming took 6 bases from V and 4 from J, leaving 4 bases between them. For the CDR3, the DNA is TGTGCCAGCAGGATTTACAATGAGCAGTTCTTC. Residues: CASRIYNEQFF.